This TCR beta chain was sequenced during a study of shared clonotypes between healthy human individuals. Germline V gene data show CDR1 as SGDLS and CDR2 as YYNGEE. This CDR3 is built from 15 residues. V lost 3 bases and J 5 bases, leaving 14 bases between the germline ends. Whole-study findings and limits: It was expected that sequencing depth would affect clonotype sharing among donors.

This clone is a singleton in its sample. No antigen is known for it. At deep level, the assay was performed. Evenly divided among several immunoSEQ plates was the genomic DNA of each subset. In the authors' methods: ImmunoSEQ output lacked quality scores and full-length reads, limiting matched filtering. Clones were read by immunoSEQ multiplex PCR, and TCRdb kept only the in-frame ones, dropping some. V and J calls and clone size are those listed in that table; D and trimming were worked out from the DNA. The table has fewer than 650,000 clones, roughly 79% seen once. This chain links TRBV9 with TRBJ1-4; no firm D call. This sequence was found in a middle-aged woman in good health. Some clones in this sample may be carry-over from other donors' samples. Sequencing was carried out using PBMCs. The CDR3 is CASSARTETNEKLFF. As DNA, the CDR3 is TGTGCCAGCAGCGCCCGGACCGAAACGAATGAAAAACTGTTTTTT.